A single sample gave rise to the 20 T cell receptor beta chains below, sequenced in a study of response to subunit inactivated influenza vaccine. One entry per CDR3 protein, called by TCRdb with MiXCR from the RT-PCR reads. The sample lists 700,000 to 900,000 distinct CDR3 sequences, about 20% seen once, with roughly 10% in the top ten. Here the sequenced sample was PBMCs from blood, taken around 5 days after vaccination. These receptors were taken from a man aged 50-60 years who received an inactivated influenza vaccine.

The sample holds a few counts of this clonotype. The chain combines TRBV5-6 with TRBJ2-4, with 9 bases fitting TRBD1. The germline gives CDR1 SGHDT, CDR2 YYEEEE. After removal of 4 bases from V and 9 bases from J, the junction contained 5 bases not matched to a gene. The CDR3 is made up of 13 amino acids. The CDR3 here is CASSGGTGSIQYF. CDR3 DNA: TGTGCCAGCAGCGGGGGGACAGGGAGCATTCAGTACTTC. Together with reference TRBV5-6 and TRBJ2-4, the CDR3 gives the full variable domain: DAGVTQSPTHLIKTRGQQVTLRCSPKSGHDTVSWYQQALGQGPQFIFQYYEEEERQRGNFPDRFSGHQFPNYSSELNVNALLLGDSALYLCASSGGTGSIQYFGAGTRLSVL.

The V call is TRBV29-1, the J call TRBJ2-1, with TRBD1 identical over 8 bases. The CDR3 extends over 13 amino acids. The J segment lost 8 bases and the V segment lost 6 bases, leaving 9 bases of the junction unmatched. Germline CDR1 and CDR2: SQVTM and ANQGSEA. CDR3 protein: CSVADRGGDEQFF. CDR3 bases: TGCAGCGTCGCCGACAGGGGTGGCGATGAGCAGTTCTTC.

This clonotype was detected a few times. The chain's CDR3 is CSARRVGNEQFF. The CDR3 region has the DNA TGCAGTGCTAGGCGGGTAGGGAATGAGCAGTTCTTC. The gene calls are TRBV20-1 and TRBJ2-1; possible D gene TRBD2, 5 bases. The V end lost 3 bases, the J end lost 7 bases, and 10 bases lay between the germline ends. CDR1 DFQATT and CDR2 SNEGSKA come from the germline V gene (reference sequence). The CDR3 contains 12 residues.

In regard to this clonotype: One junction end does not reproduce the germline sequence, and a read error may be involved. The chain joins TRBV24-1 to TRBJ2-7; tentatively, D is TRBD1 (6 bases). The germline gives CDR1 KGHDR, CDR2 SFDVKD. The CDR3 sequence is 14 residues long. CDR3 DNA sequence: TGTGCCACCAGTGATACCCTGGACAGAGACGAGCAGAACTTC. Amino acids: CATSDTLDRDEQNF.

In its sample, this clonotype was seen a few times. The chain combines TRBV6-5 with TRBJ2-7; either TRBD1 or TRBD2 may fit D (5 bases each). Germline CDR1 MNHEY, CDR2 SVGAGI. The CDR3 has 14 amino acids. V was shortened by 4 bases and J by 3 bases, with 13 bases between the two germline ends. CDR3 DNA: TGTGCCAGCAGTTCCGTGAGGGGTAGCTACGAGCAGTACTTC. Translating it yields CASSSVRGSYEQYF.

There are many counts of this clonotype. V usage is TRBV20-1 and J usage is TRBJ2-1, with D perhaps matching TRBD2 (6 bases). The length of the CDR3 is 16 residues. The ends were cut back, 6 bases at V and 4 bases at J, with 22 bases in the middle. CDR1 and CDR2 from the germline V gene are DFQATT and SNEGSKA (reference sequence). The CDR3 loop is CSAPTGGAGTYNEQFF. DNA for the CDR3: TGCAGTGCCCCCACCGGGGGAGCGGGTACTTACAATGAGCAGTTCTTC.

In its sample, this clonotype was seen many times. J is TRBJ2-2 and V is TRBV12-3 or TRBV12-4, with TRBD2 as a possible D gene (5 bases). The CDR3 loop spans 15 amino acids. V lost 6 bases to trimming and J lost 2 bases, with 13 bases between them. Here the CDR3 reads CASRFGNSNTGELFF. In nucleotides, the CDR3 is TGTGCCAGCAGGTTCGGGAATTCAAACACCGGGGAGCTGTTTTTT.

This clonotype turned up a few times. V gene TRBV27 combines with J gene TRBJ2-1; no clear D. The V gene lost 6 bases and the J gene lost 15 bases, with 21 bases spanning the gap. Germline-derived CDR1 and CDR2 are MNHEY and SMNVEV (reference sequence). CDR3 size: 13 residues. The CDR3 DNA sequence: TGTGCCAGCAGCCTACACCGAAGGGAACCAGCGTTCTTC. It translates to CASSLHRREPAFF.

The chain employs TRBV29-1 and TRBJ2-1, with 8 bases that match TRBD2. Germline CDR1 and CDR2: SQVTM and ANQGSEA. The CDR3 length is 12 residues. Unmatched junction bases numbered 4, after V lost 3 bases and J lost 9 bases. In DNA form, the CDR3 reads TGCAGCGTTGAGCCCGGGGGGGGTGAGCAGTTCTTC. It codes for CSVEPGGGEQFF.

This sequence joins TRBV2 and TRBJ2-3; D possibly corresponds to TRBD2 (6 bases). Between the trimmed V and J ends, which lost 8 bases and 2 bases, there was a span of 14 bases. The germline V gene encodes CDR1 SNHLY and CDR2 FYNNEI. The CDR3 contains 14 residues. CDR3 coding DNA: TGTGCCAGCCGAGGAGGACTAAACACAGATACGCAGTATTTT. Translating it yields CASRGGLNTDTQYF.

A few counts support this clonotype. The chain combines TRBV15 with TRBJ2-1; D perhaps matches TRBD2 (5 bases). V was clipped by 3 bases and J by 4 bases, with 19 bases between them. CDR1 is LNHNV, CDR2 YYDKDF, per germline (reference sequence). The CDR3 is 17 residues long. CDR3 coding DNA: TGTGCCACCAGCAGGCCCCTCATAGCGAGATCTTACAATGAGCAGTTCTTC. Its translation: CATSRPLIARSYNEQFF. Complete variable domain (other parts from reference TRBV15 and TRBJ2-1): DAMVIQNPRYQVTQFGKPVTLSCSQTLNHNVMYWYQQKSSQAPKLLFHYYDKDFNNEADTPDNFQSRRPNTSFCFLDIRSPGLGDTAMYLCATSRPLIARSYNEQFFGPGTRLTVL.

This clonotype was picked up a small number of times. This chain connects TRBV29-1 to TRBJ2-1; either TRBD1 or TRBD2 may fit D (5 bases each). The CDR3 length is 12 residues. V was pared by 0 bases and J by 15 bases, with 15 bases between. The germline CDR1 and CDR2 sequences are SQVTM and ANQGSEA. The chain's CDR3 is CSVEEGRQITFF. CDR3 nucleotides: TGCAGCGTTGAAGAGGGGAGACAGATAACGTTCTTC.

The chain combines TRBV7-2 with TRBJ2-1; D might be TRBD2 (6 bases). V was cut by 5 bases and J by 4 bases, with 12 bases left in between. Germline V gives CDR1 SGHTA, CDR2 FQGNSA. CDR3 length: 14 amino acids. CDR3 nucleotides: TGTGCCAGCAGCCGTAGCGGACTGTACAATGAGCAGTTCTTC. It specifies CASSRSGLYNEQFF.

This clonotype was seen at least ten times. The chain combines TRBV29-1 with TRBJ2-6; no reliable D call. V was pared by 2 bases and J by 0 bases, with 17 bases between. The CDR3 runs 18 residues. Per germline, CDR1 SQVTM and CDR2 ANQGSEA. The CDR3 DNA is TGCAGCGTTGAATTGGCCGGCAGCCCGAGCTCTGGGGCCAACGTCCTGACTTTC. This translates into CSVELAGSPSSGANVLTF.

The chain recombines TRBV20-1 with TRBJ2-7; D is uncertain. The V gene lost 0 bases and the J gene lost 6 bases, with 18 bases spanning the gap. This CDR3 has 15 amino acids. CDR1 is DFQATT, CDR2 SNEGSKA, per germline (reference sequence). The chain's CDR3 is CSARDPSRPSGEQYF. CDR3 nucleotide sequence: TGCAGTGCTAGAGATCCATCTCGGCCGTCGGGCGAGCAGTACTTC.

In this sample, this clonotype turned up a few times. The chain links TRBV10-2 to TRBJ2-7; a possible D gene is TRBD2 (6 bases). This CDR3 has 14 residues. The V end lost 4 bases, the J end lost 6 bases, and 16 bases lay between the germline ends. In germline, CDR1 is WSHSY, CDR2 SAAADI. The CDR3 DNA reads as TGCGCCAGCAGTGGGGCAGGAGGGGCCTTCGAGCAGTACTTC. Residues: CASSGAGGAFEQYF.

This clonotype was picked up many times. DNA for the CDR3: TGTGCCAGCAGCTTAGGAGCGGGAGGAGAGACCCAGTACTTC. It translates to CASSLGAGGETQYF. V and J are TRBV7-9 and TRBJ2-5; 9 nucleotides agree with TRBD2. Germline lookup yields CDR1 SEHNR and CDR2 FQNEAQ (reference sequence). After removal of 1 base from V and 4 bases from J, the junction contained 1 base not matched to a gene. CDR3 length: 14 residues. Together with reference TRBV7-9 and TRBJ2-5, the CDR3 gives the full variable domain: DTGVSQNPRHKITKRGQNVTFRCDPISEHNRLYWYRQTLGQGPEFLTYFQNEAQLEKSRLLSDRFSAERPKGSFSTLEIQRTEQGDSAMYLCASSLGAGGETQYFGPGTRLLVL.

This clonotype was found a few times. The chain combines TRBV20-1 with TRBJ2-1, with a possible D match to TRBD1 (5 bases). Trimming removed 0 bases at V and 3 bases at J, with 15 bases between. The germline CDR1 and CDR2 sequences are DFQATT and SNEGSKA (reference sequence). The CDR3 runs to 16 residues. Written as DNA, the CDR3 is TGCAGTGCTAGAGATCTCAGGACATTGAACTACAATGAGCAGTTCTTC. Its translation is CSARDLRTLNYNEQFF.

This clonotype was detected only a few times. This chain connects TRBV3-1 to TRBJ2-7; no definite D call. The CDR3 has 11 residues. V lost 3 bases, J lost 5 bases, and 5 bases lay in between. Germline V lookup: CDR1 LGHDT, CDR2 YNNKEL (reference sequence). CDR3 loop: CASSHAHEQYF. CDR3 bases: TGTGCCAGCAGCCACGCCCACGAGCAGTACTTC.

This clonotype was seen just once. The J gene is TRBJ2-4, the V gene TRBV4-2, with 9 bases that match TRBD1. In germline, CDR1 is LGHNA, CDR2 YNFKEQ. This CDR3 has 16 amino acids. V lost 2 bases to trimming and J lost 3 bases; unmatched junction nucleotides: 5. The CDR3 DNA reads TGTGCCAGCAGCCAACCTTTGACAGGGGGCAAAAACATTCAGTACTTC. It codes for CASSQPLTGGKNIQYF.